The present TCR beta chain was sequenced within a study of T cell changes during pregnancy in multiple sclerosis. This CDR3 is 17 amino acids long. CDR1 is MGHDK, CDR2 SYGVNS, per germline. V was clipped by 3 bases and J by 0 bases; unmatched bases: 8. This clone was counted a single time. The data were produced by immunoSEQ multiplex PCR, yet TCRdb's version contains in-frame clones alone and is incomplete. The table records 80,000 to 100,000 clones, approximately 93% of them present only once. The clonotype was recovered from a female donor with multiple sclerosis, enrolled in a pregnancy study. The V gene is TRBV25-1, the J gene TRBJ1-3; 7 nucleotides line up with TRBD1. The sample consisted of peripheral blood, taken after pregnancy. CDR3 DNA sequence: TGTGCCAGCAGTGACCCACAGGGGTCCTCCTCTGGAAACACCATATATTTT. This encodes CASSDPQGSSSGNTIYF. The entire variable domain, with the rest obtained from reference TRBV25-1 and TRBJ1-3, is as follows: EADIYQTPRYLVIGTGKKITLECSQTMGHDKMYWYQQDPGMELHLIHYSYGVNSTEKGDLSSESTVSRIRTEHFPLTLESARPSHTSQYLCASSDPQGSSSGNTIYFGEGSWLTVV.